The subject of this entry is one T cell receptor (beta chain). The CDR3 totals 14 residues. Germline assignment: CDR1 KGHDR and CDR2 SFDVKD. V lost 4 bases, J lost 7 bases, and 5 bases stayed unmatched. The authors ran a second PCR of about 6 to 11 cycles using a sample-barcoded 5' primer and a J-beta primer mix. TCRdb itself ran the 5' RACE reads through MiXCR, one entry per CDR3 protein. This repertoire shows under 2,000,000 distinct CDR3 sequences, just under 50% found once; its top ten account for over 2%. This sample stems from a study of blood T cells in healthy people across ages. In terms of origin and age, donors were healthy Caucasian individuals from Russia aged about 6 to 90.

Material for sequencing was blood. This clonotype originated in a woman in her 40s in good health. The rearrangement uses TRBV24-1 and TRBJ2-1, with 8 nucleotides matching TRBD1. Written as DNA, the CDR3 is TGTGCCACCAGTGAACAGGGGGAGATGAATGAGCAGTTCTTC. Its protein is CATSEQGEMNEQFF.